These 7 T cell receptor beta chains were all obtained from the same sample, sequenced in a study of neurological immune-mediated disorders. TCRdb passed the 5' RACE reads through MiXCR, listing each CDR3 protein once. Here the sample spans 35,000 to 40,000 distinct CDR3 sequences, roughly 10% being singletons. Sequenced sample: CD4+ T cells from blood. The receptor set was obtained from a woman aged 25-40 years with HTLV-1-associated myelopathy (HAM/TSP).

As for this clonotype: With a much larger clone just one base away, this may be a read error. The rearrangement joins TRBV7-9 to TRBJ2-2; tentative D call: TRBD2 (5 bases). The germline V gene has CDR1 SEHNR and CDR2 FQNEAQ (reference sequence). This CDR3 region has 12 residues. The CDR3 loop reads CASRSNTGEPFF. DNA of the CDR3: TGTGCCAGCCGGTCGAACACCGGGGAGCCGTTTTTT. The full variable domain, rest sourced from reference TRBV7-9 and TRBJ2-2, is DTGVSQNPRHKITKRGQNVTFRCDPISEHNRLYWYRQTLGQGPEFLTYFQNEAQLEKSRLLSDRFSAERPKGSFSTLEIQRTEQGDSAMYLCASRSNTGEPFFGEGSRLTVL.

This clonotype was counted many times. The V and J genes are TRBV5-1 and TRBJ1-4; TRBD1 might be the D (5 bases). Per the germline V gene, CDR1 is SGHRS and CDR2 is YFSETQ. V dropped 0 bases and J dropped 8 bases, with 14 bases sitting between them. The CDR3 extends over 15 amino acids. CDR3 DNA: TGCGCCAGCAGCTTGGCCAATTCCGGGGGGGAAAAACTGTTTTTT. This sequence encodes CASSLANSGGEKLFF.

By frequency in the sample, this clonotype is medium-sized. V is TRBV24-1 and J is TRBJ1-2; D remains ambiguous. Trimming removed 7 bases at V and 4 bases at J, with 9 bases between. Germline values: CDR1 KGHDR, CDR2 SFDVKD. CDR3 size: 12 residues. The CDR3 coding sequence is TGTGCCACCAGCGCGAAGTCCTATGGCTACACCTTC. Protein sequence: CATSAKSYGYTF.

This clonotype has more than one count but fewer than ten. V and J are TRBV12-2 and TRBJ2-1; the table's D gene call, TRBD1, was not cross checked with the DNA. TRBV12-2 counts as a pseudogene. This CDR3 contains 15 residues. The chain's CDR3 is CASRLRGASYNEQFF. CDR3 bases: TGTGCAAGTCGCTTGCGGGGGGCCTCCTACAATGAGCAGTTCTTC.

This clonotype was recorded at least ten times. This chain connects TRBV11-2 to TRBJ2-7; 10 bases align to TRBD1. Losses at the gene ends were 4 bases for V and 9 bases for J; bases not matched to a gene: 12. The CDR3 spans 15 residues. CDR1 is SGHAT, CDR2 FQNNGV, per germline. CDR3 region: CASSSTGTGEMGQYF. CDR3 sequence (DNA): TGTGCCAGCAGCTCGACCGGGACAGGGGAGATGGGGCAGTACTTC.

Many counts were recorded for this clonotype. The rearrangement joins TRBV10-2 to TRBJ1-6; 10 nucleotides line up with TRBD1. This CDR3 comprises 14 residues. V was pared by 6 bases and J by 7 bases, with 3 bases of the junction left unmatched. Germline-derived CDR1 and CDR2 are WSHSY and SAAADI. CDR3 sequence (DNA): TGCGCCAGCAGAGGACAGGGGGAAAATTCACCCCTCCACTTT. Protein product: CASRGQGENSPLHF.

The gene calls are TRBV6-5 and TRBJ2-7; 7 bases map to TRBD1. Germline V gene lookup returns CDR1 MNHEY and CDR2 SVGAGI. This CDR3 has 14 amino acids. V trimming: 4 bases; J trimming: 5 bases; junction bases outside the gene matches: 8. CDR3 in DNA: TGTGCCAGCAGTTCCGGGACAGAGCCTAACGAGCAGTACTTC. It yields the protein CASSSGTEPNEQYF.